These 10 T cell receptor beta chains were sequenced from one sample in a study of siplizumab effects on memory and regulatory T cells. These TCRs are of unknown antigen specificity. Method: immunoSEQ multiplex PCR; TCRdb's copy keeps in-frame clones and lacks some. This sample carries about 3,400 clones, approximately 51% of them seen once, and the ten largest clones take around 4.5%. Cells from the mixed lymphocyte reaction underwent coculture for 6 days at 37 degrees C. The material sequenced was CFSE-low (dividing) CD4+ T cells sorted from an allogeneic mixed lymphocyte reaction. Receptors originate from a human donor in good health; the cells came from an allogeneic mixed lymphocyte reaction.

The rearrangement uses TRBV7-3 and TRBJ2-3; no clear D. There are 13 residues in the CDR3. Germline CDR1 reads SGHTA; CDR2 reads FQGTGA. Trimming stripped 0 bases from V and 4 bases from J, with 5 bases between. CDR3 in DNA: TGTGCCAGCAGCTTAACGTTTTCAGATACGCAGTATTTT. Translated: CASSLTFSDTQYF.

The gene calls are TRBV7-2 and TRBJ2-5; D perhaps matches TRBD2 (6 bases). Germline V CDR1 and CDR2: SGHTA, FQGNSA. There are 14 residues in the CDR3. The V end lost 5 bases, the J end lost 3 bases, and 13 bases lay between the germline ends. The CDR3 DNA reads as TGTGCCAGCAGCCGGGACTGGGGGGAAGAGACCCAGTACTTC. Translating it yields CASSRDWGEETQYF.

The chain combines TRBV9 with TRBJ2-7; D perhaps matches TRBD1 (5 bases). The CDR3 has 17 amino acids. V was shortened by 0 bases and J by 0 bases, with 16 bases between the two germline ends. Germline-derived CDR1 and CDR2 are SGDLS and YYNGEE. CDR3 sequence reads: CASSVGISQAISYEQYF. CDR3 nucleotides: TGTGCCAGCAGCGTAGGTATTTCACAGGCCATCTCCTACGAGCAGTACTTC.

This clone was recorded a few times. As DNA, the CDR3 is TGTGCCAGCTCACCAGGAACCGGGGGGCCAGGAAACACCATATATTTT. It specifies CASSPGTGGPGNTIYF. The gene calls are TRBV18 and TRBJ1-3, with D perhaps matching TRBD1 (6 bases). Trimming removed 2 bases from V and 4 bases from J, with 15 bases in between. This CDR3 is 16 amino acids long. CDR1 KGHSH and CDR2 LQKENI come from the germline V gene.

The gene calls are TRBV18 and TRBJ1-2; D is undetermined. Germline V CDR1 and CDR2: KGHSH, LQKENI. The CDR3 totals 12 residues. The ends were cut back, 2 bases at V and 4 bases at J, with 5 bases in the middle. The CDR3 loop is CASSPEGYGYTF. In DNA, the CDR3 is TGTGCCAGCTCACCAGAGGGCTATGGCTACACCTTC.

The genes are TRBV19 and TRBJ1-1, with 7 bases identical to TRBD1. V lost 9 bases and J lost 3; bases outside the gene matches: 16. This CDR3 region has 16 residues. The germline V gene encodes CDR1 LNHDA and CDR2 SQIVND (reference sequence). This CDR3 reads CASHPGAGGSHTEAFF. CDR3 in DNA: TGTGCCAGCCACCCGGGGGCAGGGGGAAGTCACACTGAAGCTTTCTTT.

V gene TRBV6-5 combines with J gene TRBJ2-7, with D possibly matching TRBD2 (5 bases). Deletions cut 6 bases from V and 6 bases from J, with 12 bases between. Germline values: CDR1 MNHEY, CDR2 SVGAGI. The CDR3 extends over 12 amino acids. In nucleotides, the CDR3 is TGTGCCAGCAGAACCGGGGATTTCGAGCAGTACTTC. Protein product: CASRTGDFEQYF.

The chain combines TRBV2 with TRBJ2-7; D is uncertain. The CDR3 consists of 11 residues. The germline V and J ends were trimmed by 6 bases and 2 bases, with 5 bases remaining between them. Germline CDR1 is SNHLY and CDR2 is FYNNEI. CDR3 sequence reads: CASRITYEQYF. DNA for the CDR3: TGTGCCAGCAGAATCACCTACGAGCAGTACTTC.

This clone occurred a few times. The chain employs TRBV10-3 and TRBJ1-1, with 8 bases that match TRBD1. V was clipped by 11 bases and J by 6 bases; unmatched bases: 11. Germline V lookup: CDR1 ENHRY, CDR2 SYGVKD. The CDR3 length is 13 residues. In DNA form, the CDR3 reads TGTGCCTCAACCCGAGACAGGGGTTCTGAAGCTTTCTTT. Translation gives CASTRDRGSEAFF.

The chain recombines TRBV10-1 with TRBJ2-3; D is uncertain. Germline lookup yields CDR1 WNHNN and CDR2 SYGVQD (reference sequence). The CDR3 has 13 residues. The V gene lost 5 bases and the J gene lost 1 base, with 7 bases spanning the gap. The chain's CDR3 is CASSSLGTDTQYF. The CDR3 nucleotides are TGCGCCAGCAGTAGCCTAGGCACAGATACGCAGTATTTT.